The 32 T cell receptor beta chains presented below share a single source sample, sequenced in a study of cytomegalovirus exposure and HLA in healthy donors. Primers for the PCR totalled 60 Vbeta and 13 Jbeta. Some clones are missing from TCRdb's copy, which holds only in-frame ones; the method was immunoSEQ multiplex PCR. The table includes about 130,000 clones, 66% detected once. Sample: PBMCs. The receptor set was obtained from a human donor in good health.

CDR3 amino acids: CASSPGLAVYEQYF. CDR3 nucleotides: TGCGCCAGCAGCCCCGGACTAGCGGTATACGAGCAGTACTTC. The chain is built from TRBV5-1 and TRBJ2-7, with 10 bases matching TRBD2. With 4 bases clipped from V and 4 bases from J, the junction kept 5 bases outside the gene matches. The CDR3 consists of 14 residues. Looked up from germline, CDR1 is SGHRS and CDR2 is YFSETQ.

This chain uses TRBV14 with TRBJ2-2, with 8 bases matching TRBD1. Germline V lookup: CDR1 SGHDN, CDR2 FVKESK. This CDR3 has 14 amino acids. V lost 5 bases and J lost 6; bases outside the gene matches: 5. CDR3 in DNA: TGTGCCAGCAGCAAGGGACAGGTGTCCGGGGAGCTGTTTTTT. It codes for CASSKGQVSGELFF. The full variable domain, with the rest looked up from reference TRBV14 and TRBJ2-2, is EAGVTQFPSHSVIEKGQTVTLRCDPISGHDNLYWYRRVMGKEIKFLLHFVKESKQDESGMPNNRFLAERTGGTYSTLKVQPAELEDSGVYFCASSKGQVSGELFFGEGSRLTVL.

The chain carries TRBV5-1 and TRBJ1-2; no clear D. Looked up from germline, CDR1 is SGHRS and CDR2 is YFSETQ. V lost 3 bases, J lost 2 bases, and 14 bases lay in between. This CDR3 contains 15 residues. The CDR3 spells CASSYDPGANYGYTF. In nucleotides, the CDR3 is TGCGCCAGCAGCTACGACCCCGGAGCAAACTATGGCTACACCTTC.

This clone appeared a single time. The chain employs TRBV19 and TRBJ2-2; unclear D gene. Germline values: CDR1 LNHDA, CDR2 SQIVND (reference sequence). With 3 bases removed from V and 7 bases from J, the gap between germline ends came to 12 bases. This CDR3 spans 14 amino acids. The CDR3 region has the DNA TGTGCCAGTAGTATCATCCCGGGTGGCGGGGAGCTGTTTTTT. This codes for CASSIIPGGGELFF.

This clone was seen once. The chain uses TRBV7-8 and TRBJ2-7; 11 nucleotides align to TRBD2. The CDR3 is 16 residues long. Looked up from germline, CDR1 is SGHVS and CDR2 is FQNEAQ. J was trimmed by 3 bases and V by 4 bases; bases with no gene match: 8. CDR3 nucleotides: TGTGCCAGCAGCTCCACCTTAGCGGGAGGGTACTACGAGCAGTACTTC. Translated: CASSSTLAGGYYEQYF.

This clone was seen a handful of times. This chain uses TRBV27 with TRBJ2-2, with D perhaps matching TRBD1 (6 bases). V lost 3 bases to trimming and J lost 6 bases, with 8 bases between them. Germline lookup yields CDR1 MNHEY and CDR2 SMNVEV (reference sequence). The CDR3 loop spans 13 amino acids. CDR3 bases: TGTGCCAGCAGTTTCAGGGGCCCCGGGGAGCTGTTTTTT. Protein sequence: CASSFRGPGELFF.

The chain has TRBV19 and TRBJ2-7; TRBD2 agrees at 15 bases. The junction had 9 bases not matched to a gene; V was cut back by 3 bases and J by 0 bases. The V gene's germline CDR1 is LNHDA and CDR2 SQIVND (reference sequence). CDR3 length: 19 residues. This CDR3 is CASSIGTSGRPIHSYEQYF. CDR3 coding DNA: TGTGCCAGTAGTATCGGGACTAGCGGGAGGCCGATCCACTCCTACGAGCAGTACTTC. The full variable domain, rest sourced from reference TRBV19 and TRBJ2-7, is DGGITQSPKYLFRKEGQNVTLSCEQNLNHDAMYWYRQDPGQGLRLIYYSQIVNDFQKGDIAEGYSVSREKKESFPLTVTSAQKNPTAFYLCASSIGTSGRPIHSYEQYFGPGTRLTVT.

This sequence joins TRBV12-2 and TRBJ1-2; no DNA check was done on the table's D call, TRBD1. TRBV12-2 is classified as a pseudogene. The CDR3 contains 15 residues. DNA of the CDR3: TGTGCAAGTCGCCCCCGGGACAGGGGACACTATGGCTACACCTTC. Protein: CASRPRDRGHYGYTF.

The gene calls are TRBV7-8 and TRBJ2-7; D unresolved. V was cut by 1 base and J by 3 bases, with 7 bases left in between. This CDR3 contains 13 residues. The germline gives CDR1 SGHVS, CDR2 FQNEAQ. The CDR3 sequence: CASSLGRNYEQYF. CDR3 nucleotides: TGTGCCAGCAGCTTAGGCAGAAACTACGAGCAGTACTTC.

V gene TRBV28 combines with J gene TRBJ1-4, with TRBD1 matching over 10 bases. Germline CDR1 and CDR2: MDHEN and SYDVKM. The CDR3 length is 13 residues. Trimming took 8 bases from V and 5 from J; bases not matched to a gene: 2. As DNA, the CDR3 is TGTGCCAGCGGGGGACAGGGGAATGAAAAACTGTTTTTT. Its protein is CASGGQGNEKLFF.

This rearrangement joins TRBV5-1 to TRBJ2-7; TRBD1 matches 9 bases. Germline CDR1 is SGHRS and CDR2 is YFSETQ. Trimming at V came to 4 bases and at J to 5 bases, leaving 7 bases not matched to a gene. The CDR3 length is 14 residues. The CDR3 sequence: CASSPGTGSHEQYF. CDR3 DNA: TGCGCCAGCAGCCCCGGGACAGGGAGCCACGAGCAGTACTTC. Full variable domain (missing parts from reference TRBV5-1 and TRBJ2-7): KAGVTQTPRYLIKTRGQQVTLSCSPISGHRSVSWYQQTPGQGLQFLFEYFSETQRNKGNFPGRFSGRQFSNSRSEMNVSTLELGDSALYLCASSPGTGSHEQYFGPGTRLTVT.

V is TRBV5-1 and J is TRBJ2-2; D ambiguous. Trimming cost V 0 bases and J 1 base, with 7 bases left between them. Per the germline V gene, CDR1 is SGHRS and CDR2 is YFSETQ. The CDR3 length is 15 residues. The CDR3 DNA is TGCGCCAGCAGCTTGGTGCCGGGGAACACCGGGGAGCTGTTTTTT. Translated, it gives CASSLVPGNTGELFF.

This chain joins TRBV5-4 and TRBJ2-7, with a possible D match to TRBD2 (6 bases). The germline gives CDR1 SGHNT, CDR2 YYREEE (reference sequence). Trimming removed 2 bases at V and 2 bases at J, with 17 bases between. This CDR3 is built from 16 residues. CDR3 DNA: TGTGCCAGCAGCTTCCTTACCCGGGGCGGGGCCTACGAGCAGTACTTC. It codes for CASSFLTRGGAYEQYF.

The V gene is TRBV5-1, the J gene TRBJ1-4; D might be TRBD1 (5 bases). There are 16 residues in the CDR3. Germline-derived CDR1 and CDR2 are SGHRS and YFSETQ. The V end lost 3 bases, the J end lost 7 bases, and 19 bases lay between the germline ends. The CDR3 bases are TGCGCCAGCAGCTCCTTAATCGGGGGGAGAGTTGAAAAACTGTTTTTT. It encodes CASSSLIGGRVEKLFF.

V gene TRBV19 combines with J gene TRBJ2-2, with 13 bases fitting TRBD2. The V and J ends lost 8 bases and 4 bases, in that order; junction bases with no gene match: 4. The CDR3 covers 15 residues. Per the germline V gene, CDR1 is LNHDA and CDR2 is SQIVND (reference sequence). The CDR3 sequence: CASQGTSGITGELFF. The CDR3, as DNA: TGTGCCAGTCAAGGGACTAGCGGGATCACCGGGGAGCTGTTTTTT. Full variable domain (missing parts from reference TRBV19 and TRBJ2-2): DGGITQSPKYLFRKEGQNVTLSCEQNLNHDAMYWYRQDPGQGLRLIYYSQIVNDFQKGDIAEGYSVSREKKESFPLTVTSAQKNPTAFYLCASQGTSGITGELFFGEGSRLTVL.

V gene TRBV11-3 combines with J gene TRBJ2-5; D perhaps matches TRBD2 (5 bases). Deletions cut 1 base from V and 4 bases from J, with 19 bases between. The CDR3 length is 17 residues. Germline CDR1 SGHNT, CDR2 YENEEA. CDR3 coding DNA: TGTGCCAGCAGCTTAGGTGGTCTTGCGGGCCCTCCAGAGACCCAGTACTTC. It encodes CASSLGGLAGPPETQYF. Looking up the rest from reference TRBV11-3 and TRBJ2-5 gives the full variable domain: EAGVVQSPRYKIIEKKQPVAFWCNPISGHNTLYWYLQNLGQGPELLIRYENEEAVDDSQLPKDRFSAERLKGVDSTLKIQPAELGDSAVYLCASSLGGLAGPPETQYFGPGTRLLVL.

The rearrangement uses TRBV6-5 and TRBJ2-1, with 11 bases identical to TRBD2. The CDR3 extends over 14 amino acids. The V gene's germline CDR1 is MNHEY and CDR2 SVGAGI. V was clipped by 5 bases and J by 6 bases; unmatched bases: 3. CDR3 coding DNA: TGTGCCAGCAGTAATAGCGGGAGGGGCAATGAGCAGTTCTTC. It specifies CASSNSGRGNEQFF.

The chain carries TRBV5-8 and TRBJ1-2, with a weak D call TRBD1 (5 bases). The CDR3 sequence is 15 residues long. The V and J ends lost 4 bases and 7 bases respectively, with 20 bases between them. Germline V CDR1 and CDR2: SGHTS, YDEGEE. CDR3 DNA: TGTGCCAGCAGCCCTCGGACAAGGGGCGCGTTTGGCTACACCTTC. Translated, it gives CASSPRTRGAFGYTF. The full variable domain, with the rest looked up from reference TRBV5-8 and TRBJ1-2, is EAGVTQSPTHLIKTRGQQATLRCSPISGHTSVYWYQQALGLGLQFLLWYDEGEERNRGNFPPRFSGRQFPNYSSELNVNALELEDSALYLCASSPRTRGAFGYTFGSGTRLTVV.

The chain combines TRBV14 with TRBJ1-2; maybe TRBD1 (6 bases). The germline CDR1 and CDR2 sequences are SGHDN and FVKESK. CDR3 length: 13 residues. Trimming took 1 base from V and 8 from J, leaving 11 bases between them. In DNA, the CDR3 is TGTGCCAGCAGCCAAGCCGGACAGAGAGGCTACACCTTC. Amino acids: CASSQAGQRGYTF.

The chain combines TRBV11-2 with TRBJ2-3, with TRBD2 matching over 10 bases. Germline lookup yields CDR1 SGHAT and CDR2 FQNNGV. The J segment lost 6 bases and the V segment lost 3 bases, leaving 3 bases of the junction unmatched. There are 14 residues in the CDR3. The CDR3 DNA reads TGTGCCAGCAGCTTGGGAGCGGGAGGGGATACGCAGTATTTT. This sequence encodes CASSLGAGGDTQYF.

This clone showed up just a few times. The chain links TRBV5-1 to TRBJ2-3; 7 nucleotides match TRBD1. Germline assignment: CDR1 SGHRS and CDR2 YFSETQ. This CDR3 region has 14 residues. The trim removed 4 bases at V and 4 bases at J, leaving 6 bases unmatched. CDR3 region: CASSLGTAPDTQYF. CDR3 sequence (DNA): TGCGCCAGCAGCCTAGGGACAGCGCCAGATACGCAGTATTTT.

The J gene is TRBJ2-3, the V gene TRBV9; 9 bases line up with TRBD1. Germline CDR1 is SGDLS and CDR2 is YYNGEE. The CDR3 length is 14 residues. Trimming cost V 4 bases and J 5 bases; bases outside gene matches: 5. CDR3 sequence (DNA): TGTGCCAGCAGCTTGGGACAGGGTAGAGATACGCAGTATTTT. It codes for CASSLGQGRDTQYF. Full variable domain (remainder filled in from reference TRBV9 and TRBJ2-3): DSGVTQTPKHLITATGQRVTLRCSPRSGDLSVYWYQQSLDQGLQFLIQYYNGEERAKGNILERFSAQQFPDLHSELNLSSLELGDSALYFCASSLGQGRDTQYFGPGTRLTVL.

The rearrangement joins TRBV2 to TRBJ2-3, with TRBD1 matching 7 bases. The CDR3 spans 14 residues. V lost 2 bases, J lost 4 bases, and 3 bases stayed unmatched. Germline assignment: CDR1 SNHLY and CDR2 FYNNEI. CDR3 in DNA: TGTGCCAGCAGTGAAACAGGGGCCGCAGATACGCAGTATTTT. Its protein product is CASSETGAADTQYF.

The chain employs TRBV4-2 and TRBJ2-7; D unresolved. V lost 0 bases, J lost 0 bases, and 3 bases lay in between. The CDR3 runs 13 residues. CDR1 and CDR2 from the germline V gene are LGHNA and YNFKEQ. The CDR3 region has the DNA TGTGCCAGCAGCCAAGATCACTCCTACGAGCAGTACTTC. Protein: CASSQDHSYEQYF.

Only a few counts were recorded for this clone. The chain uses TRBV6-1 and TRBJ1-1; 8 nucleotides align to TRBD1. Losses at the gene ends were 9 bases for V and 0 bases for J; bases not matched to a gene: 9. The CDR3 has 15 amino acids. In germline, CDR1 is MNHNS, CDR2 SASEGT. Here the CDR3 reads CASTQGANMNTEAFF. For the CDR3, the DNA is TGTGCCAGTACGCAGGGGGCGAACATGAACACTGAAGCTTTCTTT.

This rearrangement joins TRBV5-1 to TRBJ2-5; TRBD2 matches 15 bases. V shed 1 base, J shed 4 bases, and the junction held 5 bases outside the gene matches. The CDR3 consists of 17 residues. The V gene's germline CDR1 is SGHRS and CDR2 YFSETQ. The CDR3 loop is CASSLLGLAGGTETQYF. For the CDR3, the DNA is TGCGCCAGCAGCTTGTTGGGACTAGCGGGAGGTACAGAGACCCAGTACTTC.

This clone was recorded once. The chain couples TRBV5-1 to TRBJ2-2; 11 nucleotides align to TRBD1. Germline V gives CDR1 SGHRS, CDR2 YFSETQ. This CDR3 spans 14 amino acids. Germline trimming cut 4 bases from V and 7 bases from J; bases unmatched to any gene: 3. The CDR3 nucleotides are TGCGCCAGCAGCCCGGGACAGGGGGACGGGGAGCTGTTTTTT. This encodes CASSPGQGDGELFF.

CDR3 bases: TGTGCCAGCAGTACCCGACTAGCGGGAGCCTACGAGCAGTACTTC. This sequence encodes CASSTRLAGAYEQYF. The chain carries TRBV6-6 and TRBJ2-7, with 12 bases lining up with TRBD2. Trimming took 5 bases from V and 2 from J; bases not matched to a gene: 4. The CDR3 spans 15 residues. Germline V CDR1 and CDR2: MNHNY, SVGAGI (reference sequence).

This chain uses TRBV27 with TRBJ2-7; 9 nucleotides align to TRBD1. The germline gives CDR1 MNHEY, CDR2 SMNVEV (reference sequence). CDR3 size: 15 residues. Trimming removed 5 bases from V and 5 bases from J; junction bases left unmatched: 10. This CDR3 reads CASSLPGQGRNEQYF. The CDR3 DNA sequence: TGTGCCAGCAGTCTGCCGGGACAGGGAAGAAACGAGCAGTACTTC.

This chain links TRBV19 with TRBJ2-1, with 9 bases identical to TRBD1. The CDR3 is 15 residues long. CDR1 LNHDA and CDR2 SQIVND come from the germline V gene (reference sequence). The J segment lost 3 bases and the V segment lost 4 bases, leaving 4 bases of the junction unmatched. The CDR3 loop reads CASSRGTGNYNEQFF. CDR3 coding DNA: TGTGCCAGTAGTAGGGGGACAGGGAACTACAATGAGCAGTTCTTC.

V usage is TRBV2 and J usage is TRBJ2-2, with TRBD1 identical over 8 bases. This CDR3 region has 14 residues. The V gene's germline CDR1 is SNHLY and CDR2 FYNNEI. V gave up 8 bases and J gave up 5 bases; unmatched junction bases: 7. CDR3 nucleotide sequence: TGTGCCAGCGGACAGGGCTCTACTACCGGGGAGCTGTTTTTT. Encoded protein: CASGQGSTTGELFF.

This clone was observed a handful of times. V usage is TRBV6-5 and J usage is TRBJ2-7, with D perhaps TRBD2 (5 bases). CDR1 is MNHEY, CDR2 SVGAGI, per germline. The CDR3 loop spans 12 amino acids. Deletions cut 6 bases from V and 1 base from J, with 7 bases between. CDR3 loop: CASSRTSYEQYF. As DNA, the CDR3 is TGTGCCAGCAGCAGGACTTCCTACGAGCAGTACTTC.